Listed below are T cell receptor beta chains from one sample, sequenced in a study of T cell responses to AZD1222 COVID-19 vaccine. Produced via immunoSEQ multiplex PCR; TCRdb's table is partial and in-frame only. The top ten hold 3.5% to 4% of the sample, which has about 95,000 clones, less than 90% seen once. Source: peripheral blood, taken on day 0 of AZD1222 vaccination. The source is an adult in good health. Each CDR3 is given without its conserved first and last residue. Not every row has a clone size; where given, it reads once, few, many or a size class.

TRBJ2-7 TRBV18 NA ASSPPAGRGDEQY
TRBJ1-5 TRBV7-2 NA ASSGATNWPQH
TRBJ2-1 TRBV7-9 NA ASSLEGQGRNEQF
TRBJ1-2 TRBV5-1 NA ASSLIQGSANT
TRBJ1-6 TRBV7-2 NA ASSLAGSYNSPLH
TRBJ2-7 TRBV4-1 NA ASSQVAALNEQY
TRBJ1-1 TRBV6-5 NA ASSPRGGSTLKAF
TRBJ2-7 TRBV5-1 few ASSWADGGYEQY
TRBJ2-5 TRBV5-1 NA ASVPTGGQETQY
TRBJ1-6 TRBV5-1 NA ASSLGTDSYNSPLH
TRBJ2-1 TRBV29-1 few SVGTSGLSYNEQF
TRBJ2-3 TRBV4-1 NA ASSRGNPSTDTQY
TRBJ1-4 TRBV3-1/TRBV3-2 NA ASSQGESGFNEKLF
TRBJ1-5 TRBV7-2 NA ASSLDGSQPQH
TRBJ2-7 TRBV11-2 NA ASSLPLAGPTSYEQY
TRBJ1-2 TRBV5-6 NA ASSFGTDTNYGYT
TRBJ2-2 TRBV29-1 NA THGGGSNTGELF
TRBJ1-1 TRBV2 once ASRVDRVETEAF
TRBJ2-1 TRBV24-1 NA ATSDLSGGKDEQF
TRBJ1-6 TRBV27 NA ASSLTGLVAPLH
TRBJ1-2 TRBV29-1 NA SVESGTNYGYT
TRBJ2-3 TRBV2 NA ASSVGGDTQY
TRBJ2-1 TRBV5-6 NA ASSLPDRPDNEQF
TRBJ1-2 TRBV6-5 once ASSRDRGYGYT
TRBJ2-7 TRBV5-1 medium-sized ASSSPQFPTYEQY
TRBJ1-2 TRBV5-6 NA ASSYPTENYGYT
TRBJ2-1 TRBV10-3 NA AISVPPVRGGLSSYNEQF
TRBJ2-7 TRBV6-5 NA ASNGGYEQY
TRBJ1-1 TRBV28 NA ASSLWGRGMNTEAF
TRBJ2-7 TRBV5-1 NA ASSLTTGDEQY
TRBJ1-1 TRBV9 NA ASSVTGLNTEAF
TRBJ1-1 TRBV15 NA ATSRDRGRTEAF
TRBJ2-7 TRBV30 NA AWSTGRPVTS
TRBJ2-5 TRBV10-2 NA ASRAGLAGPSTETQY
TRBJ2-1 TRBV5-1 once ASSLVLQGGNEQF